Given below is one T cell receptor (beta chain) in context. These data are taken from a study of blood T cell repertoires in COVID-19. Across the whole study: Whether acute or convalescent, the COVID-19 samples came from the United States, Italy and Spain.

Profiling relied on immunoSEQ multiplex PCR, and the TCRdb table lists in-frame clones only, not all of them. The repertoire has roughly 280,000 clones, about 85% of them found once; the top ten carry roughly 2.2%. The V end was cut by 1 base, the J end by 4 bases, with 12 bases between. The CDR3 loop spans 15 amino acids. Germline V gene sequence: CDR1 SGDLS, CDR2 YYNGEE. This sequence originates from a woman aged 45-60 years who had recovered from COVID-19. The specimen was peripheral blood. This chain uses TRBV9 with TRBJ2-1; TRBD1 might be the D (5 bases). CDR3 sequence: CASSVTTGMYNEQFF. The DNA for the CDR3 is TGTGCCAGCAGCGTAACCACAGGAATGTACAATGAGCAGTTCTTC. The whole variable domain, filled in from reference TRBV9 and TRBJ2-1, reads DSGVTQTPKHLITATGQRVTLRCSPRSGDLSVYWYQQSLDQGLQFLIQYYNGEERAKGNILERFSAQQFPDLHSELNLSSLELGDSALYFCASSVTTGMYNEQFFGPGTRLTVL.